The next 5 T cell receptor beta chains were all read from a single sample in a study of blood T cell repertoires in COVID-19. Clones were sequenced by immunoSEQ multiplex PCR, and TCRdb holds only the in-frame ones, with some missing. The sample includes 180,000 or so clones, around 86% of them seen just once. The specimen was peripheral blood. The source of these receptors is a man aged 55 to 70 with acute or convalescent COVID-19.

The chain combines TRBV15 with TRBJ1-2; no clear D. Between the trimmed V and J ends, which lost 0 bases and 9 bases, there was a span of 8 bases. This CDR3 region has 12 residues. The germline gives CDR1 LNHNV, CDR2 YYDKDF (reference sequence). This chain's CDR3 is CATSREGGSYTF. The CDR3 DNA is TGTGCCACCAGCAGAGAGGGAGGTAGCTACACCTTC.

This chain uses TRBV28 with TRBJ1-5; 7 nucleotides agree with TRBD1. The CDR3 is made up of 19 amino acids. Unmatched junction bases numbered 23, after V lost 6 bases and J lost 6 bases. The germline V gene has CDR1 MDHEN and CDR2 SYDVKM. The CDR3 DNA sequence: TGTGCCAGCAGACCGACTCCCGGGACAGCCTACGGGAATAGTCAGCCCCAGCATTTT. This translates into CASRPTPGTAYGNSQPQHF.

This clone was seen ten or more times. The V call is TRBV9, the J call TRBJ1-3; D unclear. Trimming pared 3 bases from V and 4 bases from J, leaving 8 bases between. There are 13 residues in the CDR3. From germline, CDR1 is SGDLS and CDR2 YYNGEE. The CDR3 protein is CASSGLTGNTIYF. Written as DNA, the CDR3 is TGTGCCAGCAGCGGCTTAACAGGAAACACCATATATTTT.

The chain uses TRBV5-4 and TRBJ2-1; 8 nucleotides align to TRBD2. Per the germline V gene, CDR1 is SGHNT and CDR2 is YYREEE (reference sequence). CDR3 size: 16 residues. The trim removed 1 base at V and 6 bases at J, leaving 9 bases unmatched. CDR3 DNA sequence: TGTGCCAGCAGCTTGAATATGCACGGGAGGGCCAATGAGCAGTTCTTC. As protein: CASSLNMHGRANEQFF. The full variable domain, rest sourced from reference TRBV5-4 and TRBJ2-1, is ETGVTQSPTHLIKTRGQQVTLRCSSQSGHNTVSWYQQALGQGPQFIFQYYREEENGRGNFPPRFSGLQFPNYSSELNVNALELDDSALYLCASSLNMHGRANEQFFGPGTRLTVL.

The chain recombines TRBV28 with TRBJ2-7; the match to TRBD2 covers 8 bases. Unmatched junction bases numbered 7, after V lost 3 bases and J lost 0 bases. The CDR3 extends over 16 amino acids. The germline V gene has CDR1 MDHEN and CDR2 SYDVKM. The CDR3 nucleotides are TGTGCCAGCAGTTTTAATCTAGCGGGCCTCTCCTACGAGCAGTACTTC. Translation: CASSFNLAGLSYEQYF.